The rows below give T cell receptor beta chains drawn from one sample of a study of T cells in Graves' hyperthyroidism and ophthalmopathy. TCRdb passed the multiplex PCR reads through MiXCR, listing each CDR3 protein once. The sample gives 500,000 to 550,000 distinct CDR3 sequences, roughly 20% of which show up once; around 27% is in the top ten. Sequenced material: blood. The receptor set was obtained from a man in his late teens or twenties with Graves' hyperthyroidism. Each CDR3 is given with its conserved first and last residue. A D gene is named only where the DNA matches it firmly. Rows give clone size only sometimes, using once, few, many, or a class for an expanded clone.

j_call,v_call,clone_size,d_call,cdr3_aa,cdr3_nt
TRBJ2-7,TRBV7-2,-,-,CASSLVVGGGGEQYF,TGTGCCAGCAGCTTAGTAGTAGGAGGGGGCGGCGAGCAGTACTTC
TRBJ1-2,TRBV12-3/TRBV12-4,-,-,CASSLLAGLYGYTF,TGTGCCAGCAGTTTACTGGCAGGGCTCTATGGCTACACCTTC
TRBJ1-1,TRBV20-1,many,-,CSARHAMNTEAFF,TGCAGTGCTAGACACGCCATGAACACTGAAGCTTTCTTT
TRBJ1-1,TRBV6-1,many,-,CASSVRPLGDTEAFF,TGTGCCAGCAGTGTCCGACCCCTCGGGGACACTGAAGCTTTCTTT
TRBJ2-5,TRBV19,many,TRBD1,CASSIDVGTGRETQYF,TGTGCCAGTAGTATAGATGTAGGGACAGGTCGGGAGACCCAGTACTTC
TRBJ1-1,TRBV4-2,few,TRBD1,CASSQSRQGSTEAFF,TGTGCCAGCAGCCAATCTCGACAGGGGAGCACTGAAGCTTTCTTT
TRBJ1-6,TRBV2,many,-,CASTGALGYNSPLHF,TGTGCCAGCACCGGGGCCCTAGGCTATAATTCACCCCTCCACTTT
TRBJ2-5,TRBV29-1,-,-,CSVVVAPGRETQYF,TGCAGCGTTGTTGTCGCCCCGGGGCGAGAGACCCAGTACTTC
TRBJ1-1,TRBV28,many,-,CASSPWTANTEAFF,TGTGCCAGCAGTCCGTGGACAGCGAACACTGAAGCTTTCTTT
TRBJ1-1,TRBV27,-,-,CVSSLGYGNTEAFF,TGTGTCAGCAGTTTAGGTTACGGAAACACTGAAGCTTTCTTT
TRBJ2-7,TRBV6-1,many,-,CASSETGPPYEQYF,TGTGCCAGCAGTGAGACAGGACCCCCCTACGAGCAGTACTTC
TRBJ1-1,TRBV12-3/TRBV12-4,many,TRBD1,CASSQGQGVEAFF,TGTGCCAGCAGCCAGGGACAGGGTGTTGAAGCTTTCTTT
TRBJ1-1,TRBV5-1,few,-,CASSLRGGVTEAFF,TGCGCCAGCAGCTTGCGGGGGGGAGTCACTGAAGCTTTCTTT
TRBJ2-5,TRBV11-2,many,-,CASSFDAMAETQYF,TGTGCCAGCAGCTTCGACGCTATGGCGGAGACCCAGTACTTC
TRBJ1-1,TRBV4-1,many,TRBD1,CASSQKYRGLNTEAFF,TGCGCCAGCAGCCAGAAATACAGGGGGCTTAACACTGAAGCTTTCTTT
TRBJ2-7,TRBV28,many,-,CASSPPGSLYEQYF,TGTGCCAGCAGTCCTCCAGGGTCCCTCTACGAGCAGTACTTC